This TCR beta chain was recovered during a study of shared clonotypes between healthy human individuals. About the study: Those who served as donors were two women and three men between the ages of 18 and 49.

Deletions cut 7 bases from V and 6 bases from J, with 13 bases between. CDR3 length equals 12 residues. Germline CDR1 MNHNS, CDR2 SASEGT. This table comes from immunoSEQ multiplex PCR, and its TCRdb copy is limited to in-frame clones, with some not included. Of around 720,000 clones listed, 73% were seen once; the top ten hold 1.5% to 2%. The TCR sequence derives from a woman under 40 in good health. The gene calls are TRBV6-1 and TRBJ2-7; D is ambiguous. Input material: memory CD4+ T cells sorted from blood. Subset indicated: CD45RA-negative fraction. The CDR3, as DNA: TGTGCCAGCATAAAATCAGGATCCGAGCAGTACTTC. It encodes CASIKSGSEQYF.